A single sample gave rise to the 9 T cell receptor beta chains below, sequenced in a study of early T cells in non-severe SARS-CoV-2 infection. From the 5' RACE reads, TCRdb called clonotypes with MiXCR, one entry per CDR3 protein. In the table there are under 100,000 distinct CDR3 sequences, approximately 15% of which are singletons. The specimen sequenced was whole blood. These receptors originate from an adult who was a healthcare worker with PCR-confirmed SARS-CoV-2 infection or an uninfected control (not recorded which).

This clonotype was recorded at least ten times. The chain has TRBV3-1 and TRBJ1-5, with a tentative D call TRBD1 (6 bases). V lost 1 base and J lost 2, with 12 bases in between. The length of the CDR3 is 16 residues. CDR1 and CDR2 from the germline V gene are LGHDT and YNNKEL (reference sequence). The CDR3 DNA reads as TGTGCCAGCAGCCAAGGCAGGGGAGGAGGCAATCAGCCCCAGCATTTT. Protein sequence: CASSQGRGGGNQPQHF. Filled out from reference TRBV3-1 and TRBJ1-5, the complete variable domain reads DTAVSQTPKYLVTQMGNDKSIKCEQNLGHDTMYWYKQDSKKFLKIMFSYNNKELIINETVPNRFSPKSPDKAHLNLHINSLELGDSAVYFCASSQGRGGGNQPQHFGDGTRLSIL.

In its sample, this clonotype was seen a few times. The gene calls are TRBV12-3 or TRBV12-4 and TRBJ1-1; the D is unclear. The V gene lost 6 bases and the J gene lost 7 bases, with 6 bases spanning the gap. This CDR3 comprises 10 residues. The CDR3 protein is CASSPVEAFF. The CDR3 region has the DNA TGTGCCAGCAGCCCGGTTGAAGCTTTCTTT.

Only a few counts were recorded for this clonotype. This CDR3 reads CASSPGDLSGGYGYTF. CDR3 DNA sequence: TGTGCCAGCAGTCCGGGGGACCTTAGTGGGGGCTATGGCTACACCTTC. The chain combines TRBV6-5 with TRBJ1-2; weak D call: TRBD1 (5 bases). The ends were cut back, 5 bases at V and 4 bases at J, with 20 bases in the middle. CDR3 length equals 16 residues. Per germline, CDR1 MNHEY and CDR2 SVGAGI.

V gene TRBV29-1 combines with J gene TRBJ1-1; D gene ambiguous. Deletions cut 4 bases from V and 0 bases from J, with 6 bases between. CDR1 and CDR2 from the germline V gene are SQVTM and ANQGSEA. The CDR3 length is 12 residues. The CDR3 bases are TGCAGCGTTGGGCGGATGAACACTGAAGCTTTCTTT. Translating gives CSVGRMNTEAFF.

The rearrangement links TRBV7-2 to TRBJ1-1; perhaps TRBD1 as D (6 bases). The CDR3 loop spans 13 amino acids. Germline V gene sequence: CDR1 SGHTA, CDR2 FQGNSA. Trimming took 8 bases from V and 2 from J, leaving 12 bases between them. CDR3 residues: CASQTGGNTEAFF. CDR3 DNA sequence: TGTGCCAGCCAGACAGGAGGAAACACTGAAGCTTTCTTT.

This clonotype has at least ten counts. This chain connects TRBV7-9 to TRBJ1-6, with D maybe TRBD1 (5 bases). The CDR3 extends over 14 amino acids. V was clipped by 2 bases and J by 8 bases, with 10 bases between them. Germline loops: CDR1 SEHNR, CDR2 FQNEAQ (reference sequence). The CDR3 loop reads CASSLLRGDSPLHF. CDR3 nucleotide sequence: TGTGCCAGCAGCTTACTTAGGGGAGATTCACCCCTCCACTTT.

This clonotype was picked up many times. This chain joins TRBV6-5 and TRBJ2-3; either TRBD1 or TRBD2 may fit D (5 bases each). CDR1 and CDR2 from the germline V gene are MNHEY and SVGAGI. Trimming shortened V by 5 bases and J by 4 bases, and 13 bases separated the two germline ends. The CDR3 length is 14 residues. The CDR3 region has the DNA TGTGCCAGCAGTACCGGGGACCCCGCAGATACGCAGTATTTT. This encodes CASSTGDPADTQYF.

This clonotype was seen at least ten times. This chain links TRBV3-1 with TRBJ2-7, with TRBD2 as a possible D gene (6 bases). This CDR3 has 15 residues. CDR1 is LGHDT and CDR2 is YNNKEL in the germline V gene (reference sequence). V was clipped by 4 bases and J by 4 bases, with 17 bases between them. The CDR3 region has the DNA TGTGCCAGCAGCCGGCTCGGGACTCCCTCATACGAGCAGTACTTC. Protein: CASSRLGTPSYEQYF.

The J gene is TRBJ2-2, the V gene TRBV6-2 or TRBV6-3; D is uncertain. Germline loops: CDR1 MNHEY, CDR2 SVGEGT. The CDR3 consists of 13 residues. V was shortened by 6 bases and J by 6 bases, with 11 bases between the two germline ends. CDR3 residues: CASSLPPPGELFF. CDR3 sequence (DNA): TGTGCCAGCAGCCTACCGCCGCCCGGGGAGCTGTTTTTT.